The 8 T cell receptor beta chains below all came from one sample that was sequenced in a study of T cell repertoires in cytomegalovirus infection. TCRdb re-called the reads with MiXCR, one entry per CDR3 protein. The sample yields roughly 100,000 distinct CDR3 sequences, 16% seen once. The sequenced material came from PBMCs. Source of these receptors: a human donor in good health (CMV status not recorded). Some clones in this sample may be carry-over from other donors' samples.

There are many counts of this clonotype. V is TRBV7-8 and J is TRBJ1-2; D unclear. Germline loops: CDR1 SGHVS, CDR2 FQNEAQ. Trimming stripped 1 base from V and 8 bases from J, with 11 bases between. CDR3 size: 13 residues. DNA of the CDR3: TGTGCCAGCAGCTTAGTAGAGGGCGGCGGCTACACCTTC. This codes for CASSLVEGGGYTF.

This clonotype was observed many times. J is TRBJ2-7 and V is TRBV5-1; TRBD1 matches at 8 bases. V was clipped by 4 bases and J by 6 bases; unmatched bases: 9. CDR1 is SGHRS and CDR2 is YFSETQ in the germline V gene. The CDR3 length is 14 residues. The CDR3, as DNA: TGCGCCAGCAGCACCGGACAGGGCACCGGCGAGCAGTACTTC. Protein product: CASSTGQGTGEQYF.

In its sample, this clonotype was seen a few times. The V gene is TRBV25-1, the J gene TRBJ1-3; a weak D match, TRBD1 (6 bases). Trimming pared 2 bases from V and 4 bases from J, leaving 18 bases between. There are 17 residues in the CDR3. The V gene's germline CDR1 is MGHDK and CDR2 SYGVNS. The CDR3 coding sequence is TGTGCCAGCAGTGAACCCGCCCCGGGGGCACGAGGAAACACCATATATTTT. It encodes CASSEPAPGARGNTIYF.

The rearrangement uses TRBV7-9 and TRBJ1-2; no clear D. Germline CDR1 SEHNR, CDR2 FQNEAQ (reference sequence). The ends were cut back, 5 bases at V and 4 bases at J, with 17 bases in the middle. The CDR3 loop spans 15 amino acids. The CDR3 coding sequence is TGTGCCAGCAGCCCGGACTGGGCCAGCTCCTATGGCTACACCTTC. As protein: CASSPDWASSYGYTF.

This clonotype was observed many times. The rearrangement links TRBV7-2 to TRBJ1-1; D remains ambiguous. The CDR3 spans 15 residues. V lost 0 bases and J lost 0, with 8 bases in between. Germline CDR1 reads SGHTA; CDR2 reads FQGNSA. The CDR3 loop reads CASSLAGSMNTEAFF. CDR3 DNA: TGTGCCAGCAGCTTAGCGGGTTCCATGAACACTGAAGCTTTCTTT.

This clonotype has ten or more counts. The V and J genes are TRBV7-2 and TRBJ1-1, with D tentatively TRBD1 (6 bases). Germline CDR1 is SGHTA and CDR2 is FQGNSA. V gave up 7 bases and J gave up 3 bases, with 15 bases separating them. The CDR3 runs to 14 residues. As DNA, the CDR3 is TGTGCCAGCACCTTGATGGGGGCGGACACTGAAGCTTTCTTT. Its protein product is CASTLMGADTEAFF.

There are a few counts of this clonotype. CDR3 loop: CASSRELAGGQETQYF. CDR3 nucleotides: TGTGCCAGCAGCCGGGAACTAGCGGGGGGGCAAGAGACCCAGTACTTC. The chain carries TRBV7-2 and TRBJ2-5, with 13 bases aligning to TRBD2. CDR1 is SGHTA and CDR2 is FQGNSA in the germline V gene. V trimming: 5 bases; J trimming: 2 bases; junction bases outside the gene matches: 5. The CDR3 loop spans 16 amino acids. Using reference TRBV7-2 and TRBJ2-5 for the parts outside the CDR3, the full variable domain is GAGVSQSPSNKVTEKGKDVELRCDPISGHTALYWYRQSLGQGLEFLIYFQGNSAPDKSGLPSDRFSAERTGGSVSTLTIQRTQQEDSAVYLCASSRELAGGQETQYFGPGTRLLVL.

CDR3 DNA sequence: TGCAGCAGTGACACAGATACGCAGTATTTT. Translating gives CSSDTDTQYF. V gene TRBV29-1 combines with J gene TRBJ2-3; no clear D. Germline CDR1 is SQVTM and CDR2 is ANQGSEA. CDR3 length: 10 residues. V lost 8 bases and J 2 bases, leaving 5 bases between the germline ends.